This entry lists 16 T cell receptor beta chains sequenced from one sample in a study of blood T cell repertoires in COVID-19. The repertoire was sequenced with immunoSEQ multiplex PCR; TCRdb's copy has only in-frame clones and lacks some. The top ten clones hold 3.5% to 4.5% of a sample with 88,000 or so clones, 85% of them seen once. Sequencing input: peripheral blood. Every receptor here comes from a man aged 55 to 70 with acute or convalescent COVID-19.

This sequence joins TRBV5-1 and TRBJ1-1, with 8 bases fitting TRBD1. This CDR3 spans 14 amino acids. The J segment lost 5 bases and the V segment lost 4 bases, leaving 7 bases of the junction unmatched. Germline V gene data show CDR1 as SGHRS and CDR2 as YFSETQ. The CDR3 region is CASSMRQGRTEAFF. The CDR3 DNA reads as TGCGCCAGCAGCATGCGACAGGGGAGGACTGAAGCTTTCTTT.

The chain couples TRBV6-1 to TRBJ2-3; 10 bases are a match to TRBD2. CDR3 size: 15 residues. Germline-derived CDR1 and CDR2 are MNHNS and SASEGT. V shed 2 bases and J 8 bases; nucleotides not matched to a gene: 7. The CDR3 sequence is CASSERASGRGTQYF. CDR3 coding DNA: TGTGCCAGCAGTGAAAGGGCTAGCGGGAGAGGTACGCAGTATTTT.

The chain has TRBV14 and TRBJ1-4, with D unclear. Between the trimmed V and J ends, which lost 3 bases and 7 bases, there was a span of 15 bases. The CDR3 extends over 15 amino acids. Germline values: CDR1 SGHDN, CDR2 FVKESK. As DNA, the CDR3 is TGTGCCAGCAGCCAGACCGGGTCCCGACGTGAAAAACTGTTTTTT. Translated, it gives CASSQTGSRREKLFF.

The chain is built from TRBV7-9 and TRBJ2-4; D is undetermined. V dropped 0 bases and J dropped 0 bases, with 12 bases sitting between them. This CDR3 contains 17 residues. Germline CDR1 is SEHNR and CDR2 is FQNEAQ (reference sequence). CDR3 residues: CASSLAVSILAKNIQYF. For the CDR3, the DNA is TGTGCCAGCAGCTTAGCCGTCTCCATACTAGCCAAAAACATTCAGTACTTC.

The chain joins TRBV27 to TRBJ1-2, with 7 bases matching TRBD1. Germline trimming cut 5 bases from V and 4 bases from J; bases unmatched to any gene: 16. Germline CDR1 reads MNHEY; CDR2 reads SMNVEV (reference sequence). The CDR3 runs 17 residues. The CDR3 region has the DNA TGTGCCAGCAGTCCCAAGGATCCGACAGGGAGGATCTATGGCTACACCTTC. It codes for CASSPKDPTGRIYGYTF.

This sequence joins TRBV9 and TRBJ2-2, with D uncertain. V was trimmed by 2 bases and J by 6 bases, leaving 5 bases between them. Germline assignment: CDR1 SGDLS and CDR2 YYNGEE. CDR3 size: 12 residues. The CDR3 DNA is TGTGCCAGCAGCGTGTCGGCCGGGGAGCTGTTTTTT. It is translated as CASSVSAGELFF.

The chain combines TRBV3-1 (or the pseudogene TRBV3-2) with TRBJ2-3; 7 bases are a match to TRBD2. CDR1 LGHDT and CDR2 YNNKEL come from the germline V gene (reference sequence). The CDR3 spans 15 residues. V trimming: 1 base; J trimming: 2 bases; junction bases outside the gene matches: 3. CDR3 sequence (DNA): TGTGCCAGCAGCCAAGGAGGGACTATCACAGATACGCAGTATTTT. Protein sequence: CASSQGGTITDTQYF.

This clone was picked up a small number of times. This chain connects TRBV7-3 to TRBJ1-3, with TRBD1 as a possible D gene (6 bases). V gave up 0 bases and J gave up 0 bases, with 12 bases separating them. The germline gives CDR1 SGHTA, CDR2 FQGTGA. The CDR3 has 17 residues. This CDR3 is CASSLTAGGASGNTIYF. The CDR3 region has the DNA TGTGCCAGCAGCTTAACGGCGGGGGGCGCCTCTGGAAACACCATATATTTT. The full variable domain, completed using reference TRBV7-3 and TRBJ1-3, is GAGVSQTPSNKVTEKGKYVELRCDPISGHTALYWYRQSLGQGPEFLIYFQGTGAADDSGLPNDRFFAVRPEGSVSTLKIQRTERGDSAVYLCASSLTAGGASGNTIYFGEGSWLTVV.

This rearrangement joins TRBV29-1 to TRBJ1-1; TRBD1 aligns across 7 bases. This CDR3 is 13 amino acids long. Germline CDR1 SQVTM, CDR2 ANQGSEA. V trimming: 7 bases; J trimming: 4 bases; junction bases outside the gene matches: 9. Written as DNA, the CDR3 is TGCAGCGGCCAGGCGGCAGGGGGCACTGAAGCTTTCTTT. Translated, it gives CSGQAAGGTEAFF.

CDR3 region: CASNEDQEGKAFF. The DNA for the CDR3 is TGTGCCAGTAATGAGGACCAGGAGGGTAAGGCTTTCTTT. The V and J genes are TRBV19 and TRBJ1-1; D gene uncertain. The germline V gene has CDR1 LNHDA and CDR2 SQIVND (reference sequence). This CDR3 region has 13 residues. V was cut by 7 bases and J by 11 bases, with 20 bases left in between.

J is TRBJ2-2 and V is TRBV10-3; D is unresolved. Germline V gene lookup returns CDR1 ENHRY and CDR2 SYGVKD. Trimming took off 6 bases at V and 6 bases at J, with 11 bases between the two ends. The CDR3 is 13 amino acids. CDR3 nucleotides: TGTGCCATCAGCCTACCCACGGCCGGGGAGCTGTTTTTT. The encoded protein is CAISLPTAGELFF.

The chain is built from TRBV3-1 (or the pseudogene TRBV3-2) and TRBJ1-2, with a tentative D call TRBD1 (6 bases). The CDR3 length is 14 residues. Germline assignment: CDR1 LGHDT and CDR2 YNNKEL (reference sequence). V lost 4 bases and J lost 7, with 16 bases in between. The chain's CDR3 is CASSLLQGFGGYTF. Here the CDR3 DNA reads TGTGCCAGCAGCCTTTTACAGGGATTCGGTGGCTACACCTTC.

This clone was seen a single time. The chain uses TRBV6-5 and TRBJ1-1; 7 nucleotides line up with TRBD1. V lost 4 bases to trimming and J lost 5 bases; unmatched junction nucleotides: 10. The CDR3 is 15 residues long. The V gene's germline CDR1 is MNHEY and CDR2 SVGAGI. This chain's CDR3 is CASSFTGVEETEAFF. DNA of the CDR3: TGTGCCAGCAGTTTCACAGGGGTCGAGGAAACTGAAGCTTTCTTT.

In DNA, the CDR3 is TGTGCCAGCACAGGGCTAATAGAGCAGTACTTC. This encodes CASTGLIEQYF. This chain links TRBV25-1 with TRBJ2-7, with D perhaps TRBD1 (5 bases). The CDR3 sequence is 11 residues long. V lost 7 bases to trimming and J lost 7 bases, with 11 bases between them. The germline V gene encodes CDR1 MGHDK and CDR2 SYGVNS.

This rearrangement joins TRBV30 to TRBJ2-1; 9 nucleotides agree with TRBD2. Germline V gene lookup returns CDR1 GTSNPN and CDR2 SVGIG (reference sequence). The V and J ends lost 4 bases and 11 bases, in that order; junction bases with no gene match: 3. The CDR3 runs 11 residues. The chain's CDR3 is CAWIAGGKQFF. The CDR3 nucleotides are TGTGCCTGGATCGCGGGGGGGAAGCAGTTCTTC.

J is TRBJ2-7 and V is TRBV19; possibly TRBD2 for D (5 bases). Trimming removed 1 base from V and 7 bases from J, with 11 bases in between. This CDR3 contains 13 residues. CDR1 and CDR2 from the germline V gene are LNHDA and SQIVND (reference sequence). In DNA form, the CDR3 reads TGTGCCAGTAGTATAGTCCGGGGTAGAGAGCAGTACTTC. Translating it yields CASSIVRGREQYF.